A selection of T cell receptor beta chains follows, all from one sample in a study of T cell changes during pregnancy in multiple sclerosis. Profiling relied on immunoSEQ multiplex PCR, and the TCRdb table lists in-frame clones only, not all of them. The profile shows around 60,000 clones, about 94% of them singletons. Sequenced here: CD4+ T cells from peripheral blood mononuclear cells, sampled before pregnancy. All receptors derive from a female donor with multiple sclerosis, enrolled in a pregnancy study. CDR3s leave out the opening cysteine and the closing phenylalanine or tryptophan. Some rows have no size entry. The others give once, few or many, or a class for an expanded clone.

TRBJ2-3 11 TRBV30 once AWSVQLAGEQY
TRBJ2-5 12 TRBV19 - ASSKRDRALTQY
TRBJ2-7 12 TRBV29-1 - SVGAGFPSYEQY
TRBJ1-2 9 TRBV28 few ATRRSRGYT
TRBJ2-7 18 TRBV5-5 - ASSLGLAGRPAQLGYEQY
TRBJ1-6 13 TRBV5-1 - ASSLAGVYNSPLH
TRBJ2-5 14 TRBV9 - ASSVGPTTTSVTQY
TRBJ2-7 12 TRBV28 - ASSLTGGPGEQY
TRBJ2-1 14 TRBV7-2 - ASSQARGGAYNEQF
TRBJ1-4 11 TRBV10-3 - AISTYRDEKLF
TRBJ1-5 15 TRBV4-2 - ASSPGTGQISNQPQH
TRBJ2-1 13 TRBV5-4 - ASSPRTSGTNEQF
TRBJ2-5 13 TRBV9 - ASSEGTGTKETQY
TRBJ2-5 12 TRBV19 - ASSMGGTPETQY
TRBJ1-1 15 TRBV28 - ASSLLGQGVSATEAF
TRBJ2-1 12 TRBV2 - ASRITSGSNEQF
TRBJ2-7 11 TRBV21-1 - ASSRHRPYEQY
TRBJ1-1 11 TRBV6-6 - ASIPRMNTEAF
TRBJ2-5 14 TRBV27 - ASSSGTGGDKRTQY
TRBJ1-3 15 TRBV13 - ASRERQGRSSGNTIY
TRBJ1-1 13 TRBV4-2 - ASSQDVGQGTEAF
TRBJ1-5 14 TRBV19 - ASSMDRAGSNQPQH
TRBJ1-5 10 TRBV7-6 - ASSFRGQPQH
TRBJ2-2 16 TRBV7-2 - ASSLVITGSTNTGELF
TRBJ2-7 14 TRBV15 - ATSTNRGTGRYEQY
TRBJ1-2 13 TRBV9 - ASSVAAGSAYGYT
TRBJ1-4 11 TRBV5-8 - ASSKQNNEKLF
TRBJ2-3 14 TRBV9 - ASSPRTSGVTDTQY
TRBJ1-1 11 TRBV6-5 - ASSLRGNAEAF
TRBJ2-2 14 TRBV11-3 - ASSAAGRTNTGELF
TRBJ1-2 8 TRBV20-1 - SATGVGYT
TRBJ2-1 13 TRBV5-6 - ASSSGLAGAVEQF
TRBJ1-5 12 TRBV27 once ASSPTASNQPQH